Shown below are 26 T cell receptor beta chains from a single sample sequenced in a study of T cell responses to AZD1222 COVID-19 vaccine. Some clones are missing from TCRdb's copy, which holds only in-frame ones; the method was immunoSEQ multiplex PCR. Of 100,000 to 150,000 clones listed, roughly 91% are singletons. The sequences come from peripheral blood, collected on day 0 of MenACWY control vaccination. These receptors were taken from an adult in good health.

The chain combines TRBV2 with TRBJ2-7; tentative D call: TRBD1 (6 bases). Germline V CDR1 and CDR2: SNHLY, FYNNEI. Trimming stripped 4 bases from V and 2 bases from J, with 15 bases between. This CDR3 is built from 15 residues. In nucleotides, the CDR3 is TGTGCCAGCAGTGGGGGGAAAGGGGGTACCTACGAGCAGTACTTC. Translated, it gives CASSGGKGGTYEQYF.

This sequence joins TRBV6-5 and TRBJ1-2; D is undetermined. CDR1 MNHEY and CDR2 SVGAGI come from the germline V gene. This CDR3 comprises 11 residues. V shed 7 bases and J shed 7 bases, with 10 bases lying between them. CDR3 nucleotide sequence: TGTGCCAGCATGGCGGATCCTGGCTACACCTTC. It codes for CASMADPGYTF.

This chain connects TRBV2 to TRBJ1-1, with TRBD1 matching over 8 bases. CDR3 size: 13 residues. CDR1 and CDR2 from the germline V gene are SNHLY and FYNNEI. The V segment lost 4 bases and the J segment 7 bases; nucleotides outside the gene matches: 5. This CDR3 is CASSGQGAGEAFF. The CDR3 coding sequence is TGTGCCAGCAGTGGGCAGGGGGCAGGTGAAGCTTTCTTT.

The chain links TRBV4-2 to TRBJ1-1; D gene ambiguous. V lost 3 bases to trimming and J lost 4 bases, with 15 bases between them. CDR3 size: 15 residues. Germline V gives CDR1 LGHNA, CDR2 YNFKEQ. DNA for the CDR3: TGTGCCAGCAGCCAGTCAGAAAGGGAGGGCACTGAAGCTTTCTTT. Translation: CASSQSEREGTEAFF.

The chain links TRBV7-2 to TRBJ1-3; no reliable D call. The CDR3 has 16 amino acids. With 5 bases removed from V and 3 bases from J, the gap between germline ends came to 17 bases. The germline V gene encodes CDR1 SGHTA and CDR2 FQGNSA. The CDR3 DNA sequence: TGTGCCAGCAGCCCGGACCCCAGTCTGTTTGGAAACACCATATATTTT. Translation gives CASSPDPSLFGNTIYF.

The chain carries TRBV15 and TRBJ1-1; TRBD1 agrees at 9 bases. Germline values: CDR1 LNHNV, CDR2 YYDKDF (reference sequence). With 1 base clipped from V and 5 bases from J, the junction kept 11 bases outside the gene matches. The CDR3 covers 17 residues. CDR3 residues: CATSRGHRGLLDTEAFF. CDR3 DNA: TGTGCCACCAGCAGAGGTCACAGGGGGCTTCTTGATACTGAAGCTTTCTTT.

This chain joins TRBV4-3 and TRBJ2-7, with 10 bases lining up with TRBD2. Trimming removed 0 bases from V and 3 bases from J; junction bases left unmatched: 8. Germline CDR1 LGHNA, CDR2 YSLEER. This CDR3 contains 17 residues. The CDR3 DNA follows: TGCGCCAGCAGCCAAGATGCAGCGGGAGGGCCGGGCTACGAGCAGTACTTC. Translation gives CASSQDAAGGPGYEQYF.

With regard to this clone: The same CDR3 is also encoded by other DNA sequences in this sample. The chain carries TRBV11-2 and TRBJ1-1, with D perhaps matching TRBD1 (5 bases). Trimming removed 0 bases at V and 7 bases at J, with 27 bases between. CDR1 is SGHAT and CDR2 is FQNNGV in the germline V gene. The CDR3 is 19 residues long. The CDR3 DNA sequence: TGTGCCAGCAGCTTAGATGGGATCCGGGGCACAAGAATTCGGGGTGAAGCTTTCTTT. Protein: CASSLDGIRGTRIRGEAFF.

The chain uses TRBV30 and TRBJ1-2, with D perhaps TRBD1 (5 bases). Germline V gives CDR1 GTSNPN, CDR2 SVGIG (reference sequence). The V end lost 2 bases, the J end lost 6 bases, and 19 bases lay between the germline ends. The CDR3 covers 15 residues. The CDR3 DNA reads as TGTGCCTGGAGTCCCCGGGACTGGCGCTGGGATGGCTACACCTTC. Protein product: CAWSPRDWRWDGYTF. Based on the CDR3 plus reference TRBV30 and TRBJ1-2, the full variable domain is SQTIHQWPATLVQPVGSPLSLECTVEGTSNPNLYWYRQAAGRGLQLLFYSVGIGQISSEVPQNLSASRPQDRQFILSSKKLLLSDSGFYLCAWSPRDWRWDGYTFGSGTRLTVV.

This clone was picked up one time. An end of the junction differs from the germline gene, which may be a read error. The chain couples TRBV10-3 to TRBJ1-1; perhaps TRBD1 as D (6 bases). The CDR3 is 17 amino acids. The germline gives CDR1 ENHRY, CDR2 SYGVKD. The chain's CDR3 is CVISESRGGRGSTEAFF. In DNA, the CDR3 is TGTGTCATCAGTGAGTCTAGGGGAGGGAGGGGGAGCACTGAAGCTTTCTTT.

This clone is a singleton in its sample. The chain employs TRBV7-9 and TRBJ2-2; 13 bases match TRBD2. The CDR3 is 15 amino acids. The germline CDR1 and CDR2 sequences are SEHNR and FQNEAQ (reference sequence). The junction had 1 base not matched to a gene; V was cut back by 6 bases and J by 3 bases. The CDR3 loop is CASRTSGRDTGELFF. The CDR3 DNA reads TGTGCCAGCAGAACTAGCGGGAGGGACACCGGGGAGCTGTTTTTT. Looking up the rest from reference TRBV7-9 and TRBJ2-2 gives the full variable domain: DTGVSQNPRHKITKRGQNVTFRCDPISEHNRLYWYRQTLGQGPEFLTYFQNEAQLEKSRLLSDRFSAERPKGSFSTLEIQRTEQGDSAMYLCASRTSGRDTGELFFGEGSRLTVL.

The chain recombines TRBV7-9 with TRBJ1-1, with TRBD1 matching 8 bases. Germline assignment: CDR1 SEHNR and CDR2 FQNEAQ (reference sequence). The V segment lost 5 bases and the J segment 6 bases; nucleotides outside the gene matches: 11. The CDR3 extends over 15 amino acids. The CDR3 loop reads CASSRGQGLGPEAFF. The CDR3 nucleotides are TGTGCCAGCAGCAGAGGACAGGGTCTGGGTCCTGAAGCTTTCTTT.

Comments on this clone: Other DNA sequences in the sample encode the same CDR3. The chain recombines TRBV6-5 with TRBJ2-1; 8 bases fit TRBD2. V lost 4 bases, J lost 2 bases, and 1 base stayed unmatched. Germline-derived CDR1 and CDR2 are MNHEY and SVGAGI. CDR3 length: 14 residues. This CDR3 is CASSLAGTYNEQFF. The CDR3 region has the DNA TGTGCCAGCAGTTTAGCGGGAACCTACAATGAGCAGTTCTTC.

The CDR3 reads CASGRLATTPYNEQFF. Here the CDR3 DNA reads TGTGCCAGCGGAAGACTAGCGACTACGCCCTACAATGAGCAGTTCTTC. The chain has TRBV5-4 and TRBJ2-1, with 8 nucleotides matching TRBD2. Germline lookup yields CDR1 SGHNT and CDR2 YYREEE (reference sequence). CDR3 length equals 16 residues. With 7 bases clipped from V and 2 bases from J, the junction kept 11 bases outside the gene matches.

J is TRBJ2-7 and V is TRBV3-1 (or the pseudogene TRBV3-2); maybe TRBD1 (6 bases). V lost 0 bases to trimming and J lost 3 bases, with 18 bases between them. CDR1 is LGHDT and CDR2 is YNNKEL in the germline V gene (reference sequence). This CDR3 spans 17 amino acids. CDR3 sequence: CASSQDGGWGLYYEQYF. As DNA, the CDR3 is TGTGCCAGCAGCCAAGATGGGGGTTGGGGGCTCTACTACGAGCAGTACTTC.

The chain links TRBV7-9 to TRBJ1-1; D might be TRBD1 (6 bases). The CDR3 loop spans 15 amino acids. Germline CDR1 is SEHNR and CDR2 is FQNEAQ (reference sequence). Between the trimmed V and J ends, which lost 5 bases and 2 bases, there was a span of 15 bases. The CDR3 region has the DNA TGTGCCAGCAGCCCGACCGGGACACTAAACACTGAAGCTTTCTTT. Translation: CASSPTGTLNTEAFF. Supplemented by reference TRBV7-9 and TRBJ1-1, the full variable domain reads DTGVSQNPRHKITKRGQNVTFRCDPISEHNRLYWYRQTLGQGPEFLTYFQNEAQLEKSRLLSDRFSAERPKGSFSTLEIQRTEQGDSAMYLCASSPTGTLNTEAFFGQGTRLTVV.

CDR3 nucleotide sequence: TGCGCCAGCAGCACAGGGCAGAACACTGAAGCTTTCTTT. This encodes CASSTGQNTEAFF. This sequence joins TRBV5-1 and TRBJ1-1; TRBD1 is a possible D gene (6 bases). Germline V gene lookup returns CDR1 SGHRS and CDR2 YFSETQ. The CDR3 has 13 residues. V lost 4 bases, J lost 1 base, and 8 bases lay in between.

The chain carries TRBV11-3 and TRBJ2-5, with 10 bases matching TRBD1. This CDR3 is 16 amino acids long. The ends lost 5 bases at V and 5 bases at J; junction bases unmatched: 11. Germline V lookup: CDR1 SGHNT, CDR2 YENEEA. The CDR3 DNA reads as TGTGCCAGCAGCCAAAAGACAGGGGGCTTTAGGGAGACCCAGTACTTC. It codes for CASSQKTGGFRETQYF.

The chain uses TRBV28 and TRBJ2-3; 7 bases line up with TRBD2. The V and J ends lost 2 bases and 5 bases, in that order; junction bases with no gene match: 4. Germline CDR1 and CDR2: MDHEN and SYDVKM. This CDR3 has 14 residues. CDR3 DNA sequence: TGTGCCAGCAGTTTAGGACTAGATGAAGATACGCAGTATTTT. This gives the protein CASSLGLDEDTQYF.

This chain joins TRBV19 and TRBJ2-1; D is uncertain. Germline-derived CDR1 and CDR2 are LNHDA and SQIVND (reference sequence). The CDR3 is 13 amino acids. Trimming removed 6 bases at V and 3 bases at J, with 9 bases between. CDR3 bases: TGTGCCAGTAGCACGGGCCTCTACAATGAGCAGTTCTTC. It encodes CASSTGLYNEQFF.

V usage is TRBV19 and J usage is TRBJ1-1; the D gene is possibly TRBD1 (6 bases). Per germline, CDR1 LNHDA and CDR2 SQIVND (reference sequence). The CDR3 contains 17 residues. V lost 3 bases, J lost 0 bases, and 17 bases lay in between. CDR3 loop: CASSIDGGALMNTEAFF. CDR3 bases: TGTGCCAGTAGTATCGATGGGGGGGCCCTCATGAACACTGAAGCTTTCTTT.

CDR3 protein: CASSYVEEAVNEQFF. DNA for the CDR3: TGTGCCAGCAGTTACGTAGAGGAGGCGGTGAATGAGCAGTTCTTC. The V gene is TRBV6-2 or TRBV6-3, the J gene TRBJ2-1, with TRBD2 as a possible D gene (5 bases). The ends were cut back, 2 bases at V and 7 bases at J, with 15 bases in the middle. The CDR3 sequence is 15 residues long. Looked up from germline, CDR1 is MNHEY and CDR2 is SVGEGT.

This chain uses TRBV4-1 with TRBJ1-2; D gene uncertain. CDR1 and CDR2 from the germline V gene are MGHRA and YSYEKL. V lost 4 bases and J 4 bases, leaving 13 bases between the germline ends. There are 14 residues in the CDR3. This CDR3 reads CASSRGLGLYGYTF. The CDR3 DNA follows: TGCGCCAGCAGCCGTGGGTTGGGCCTCTATGGCTACACCTTC.

The V gene is TRBV19, the J gene TRBJ1-1; perhaps TRBD1 as D (5 bases). V lost 3 bases, J lost 8 bases, and 10 bases lay in between. Germline-derived CDR1 and CDR2 are LNHDA and SQIVND (reference sequence). This CDR3 has 12 residues. CDR3 sequence: CASSMGVLEAFF. For the CDR3, the DNA is TGTGCCAGTAGTATGGGGGTATTGGAAGCTTTCTTT. The full variable domain, its missing parts supplied by reference TRBV19 and TRBJ1-1, is DGGITQSPKYLFRKEGQNVTLSCEQNLNHDAMYWYRQDPGQGLRLIYYSQIVNDFQKGDIAEGYSVSREKKESFPLTVTSAQKNPTAFYLCASSMGVLEAFFGQGTRLTVV.

The V and J genes are TRBV5-1 and TRBJ2-2, with D unresolved. The CDR3 is made up of 15 amino acids. The germline gives CDR1 SGHRS, CDR2 YFSETQ. V was shortened by 0 bases and J by 0 bases, with 6 bases between the two germline ends. This chain's CDR3 is CASSLDPANTGELFF. CDR3 DNA sequence: TGCGCCAGCAGCTTGGATCCGGCGAACACCGGGGAGCTGTTTTTT.

The J gene is TRBJ1-5, the V gene TRBV28, with D perhaps TRBD1 (5 bases). Germline lookup yields CDR1 MDHEN and CDR2 SYDVKM. The CDR3 runs 15 residues. Trimming left V 4 bases short and J 2 bases short, with 12 bases between. The CDR3 coding sequence is TGTGCCAGCAGTTCATCCACGGGGGGCAATCAGCCCCAGCATTTT. Translation gives CASSSSTGGNQPQHF.